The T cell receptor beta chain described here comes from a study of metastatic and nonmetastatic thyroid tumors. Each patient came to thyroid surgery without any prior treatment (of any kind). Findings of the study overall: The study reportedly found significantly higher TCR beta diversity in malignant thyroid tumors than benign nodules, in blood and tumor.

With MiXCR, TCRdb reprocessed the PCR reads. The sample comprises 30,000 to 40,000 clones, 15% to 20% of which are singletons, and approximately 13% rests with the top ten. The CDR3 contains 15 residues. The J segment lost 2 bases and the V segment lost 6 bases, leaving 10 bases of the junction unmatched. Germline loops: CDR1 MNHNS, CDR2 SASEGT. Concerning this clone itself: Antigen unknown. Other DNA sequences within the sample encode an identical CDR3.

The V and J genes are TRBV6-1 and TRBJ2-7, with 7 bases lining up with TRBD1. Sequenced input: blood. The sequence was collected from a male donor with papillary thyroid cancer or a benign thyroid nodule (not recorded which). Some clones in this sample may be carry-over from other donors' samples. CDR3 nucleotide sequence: TGTGCCAGCAGACCTTTGGACAGGATCGCCTACGAGCAGTACTTC. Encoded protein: CASRPLDRIAYEQYF.